The T cell receptor (beta chain) under discussion was sequenced for a study of shared clonotypes between healthy human individuals. Study details: The study used three CD4 naive, three CD4 memory, two CD8 naive and one CD8 memory plate per donor. Notes on the study in general: Enrolling few donors narrowed the genetic and exposure-history diversity that was represented. Naive subsets generally had larger estimated richness than memory subsets.

Caucasian adults residing in Nashville, Tennessee made up all the donors. Here immunoSEQ multiplex PCR was the method, and the copy in TCRdb shows in-frame clones only, minus some. The sample lists over a million clones, roughly 96% seen once, with over 1% in the top ten. CDR1 SQVTM and CDR2 ANQGSEA come from the germline V gene. This CDR3 region has 12 residues. Trimming cost V 6 bases and J 10 bases, with 16 bases left between them. A remark on this clone: Antigen: not known.

The sequence was obtained from a man under 40 in good health. Sample: naive CD4+ T cells sorted from blood. Subset indicated: CD45RA+ positively selected. V usage is TRBV29-1 and J usage is TRBJ2-1, with D possibly being TRBD1 or TRBD2 (5 bases each). The CDR3 sequence: CSVGAREFEQFF. Here the CDR3 DNA reads TGCAGCGTCGGGGCGAGGGAGTTCGAGCAGTTCTTC.